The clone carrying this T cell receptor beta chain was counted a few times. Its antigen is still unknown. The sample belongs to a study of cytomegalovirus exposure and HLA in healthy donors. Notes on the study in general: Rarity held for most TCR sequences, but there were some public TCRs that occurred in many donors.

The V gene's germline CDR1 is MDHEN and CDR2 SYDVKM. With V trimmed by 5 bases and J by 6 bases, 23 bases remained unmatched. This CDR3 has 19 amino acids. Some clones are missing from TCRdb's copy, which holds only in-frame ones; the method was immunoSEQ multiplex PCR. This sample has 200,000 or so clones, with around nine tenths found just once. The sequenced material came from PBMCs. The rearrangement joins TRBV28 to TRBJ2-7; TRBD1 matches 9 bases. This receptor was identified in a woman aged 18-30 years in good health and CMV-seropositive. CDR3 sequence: CASSTGMRDRVILVGEQYF. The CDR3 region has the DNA TGTGCCAGCAGTACGGGGATGCGGGACAGGGTCATCCTTGTGGGCGAGCAGTACTTC. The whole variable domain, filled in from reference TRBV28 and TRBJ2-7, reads DVKVTQSSRYLVKRTGEKVFLECVQDMDHENMFWYRQDPGLGLRLIYFSYDVKMKEKGDIPEGYSVSREKKERFSLILESASTNQTSMYLCASSTGMRDRVILVGEQYFGPGTRLTVT.